The 11 T cell receptor beta chains below come from one sample, sequenced in a study of control samples from healthy donors and cancer patients. Clones were sequenced by immunoSEQ multiplex PCR, and TCRdb holds only the in-frame ones, with some missing. The sample lists around 130,000 clones, 85% to 90% occurring once. Input material: blood. These TCRs come from a man aged 25-45 years in good health.

The chain links TRBV7-8 to TRBJ1-1; 9 bases are a match to TRBD1. The germline CDR1 and CDR2 sequences are SGHVS and FQNEAQ. V shed 5 bases and J 6 bases; nucleotides not matched to a gene: 4. CDR3 length: 13 amino acids. The CDR3 DNA sequence: TGTGCCAGCAGCAGACGACAGGGGGCTGAAGCTTTCTTT. This gives the protein CASSRRQGAEAFF.

This rearrangement joins TRBV27 to TRBJ1-4; TRBD1 might be the D (6 bases). Trimming removed 5 bases at V and 5 bases at J, with 15 bases between. This CDR3 has 15 residues. Per the germline V gene, CDR1 is MNHEY and CDR2 is SMNVEV (reference sequence). CDR3 sequence (DNA): TGTGCCAGCAGTGTCTCCGGGACACGGAATGAAAAACTGTTTTTT. Translation: CASSVSGTRNEKLFF.

This rearrangement joins TRBV30 to TRBJ1-1; TRBD1 matches at 8 bases. The V gene end was trimmed by 3 bases and the J gene end by 8 bases; junction bases not matched to a gene: 8. Germline CDR1 is GTSNPN and CDR2 is SVGIG (reference sequence). The CDR3 contains 13 residues. CDR3 DNA sequence: TGTGCCTGGAGGAGGGACAGGTGGAAAGAAGCTTTCTTT. This codes for CAWRRDRWKEAFF.

This chain connects TRBV6-5 to TRBJ2-5, with 7 bases lining up with TRBD1. The germline CDR1 and CDR2 sequences are MNHEY and SVGAGI. Losses at the gene ends were 2 bases for V and 1 base for J; bases not matched to a gene: 4. The CDR3 sequence is 15 residues long. CDR3 residues: CASSYTGQVQETQYF. For the CDR3, the DNA is TGTGCCAGCAGTTACACCGGACAGGTCCAAGAGACCCAGTACTTC.

This chain connects TRBV27 to TRBJ2-2; D is possibly TRBD2 (5 bases). There are 13 residues in the CDR3. The V and J ends lost 2 bases and 5 bases respectively, with 6 bases between them. In germline, CDR1 is MNHEY, CDR2 SMNVEV (reference sequence). The CDR3 nucleotides are TGTGCCAGCAGTTTAGGACTGACCGGGGAGCTGTTTTTT. As protein: CASSLGLTGELFF.

This clone was picked up a small number of times. Other DNA sequences in this specimen translate into the identical CDR3. V usage is TRBV5-1 and J usage is TRBJ1-2; 11 bases agree with TRBD1. The CDR3 is 15 residues long. Germline-derived CDR1 and CDR2 are SGHRS and YFSETQ. V lost 4 bases and J lost 0; bases outside the gene matches: 2. The CDR3 spells CASSRDRGSNYGYTF. DNA for the CDR3: TGCGCCAGCAGCAGGGACAGGGGGTCTAACTATGGCTACACCTTC.

This clone appeared a single time. The gene calls are TRBV7-7 and TRBJ2-5, with TRBD1 matching over 9 bases. V shed 2 bases, J shed 5 bases, and the junction held 6 bases outside the gene matches. The CDR3 spans 15 residues. Germline loops: CDR1 SSHAT, CDR2 FNYEAQ (reference sequence). The CDR3 protein is CASSLQGQGGETQYF. CDR3 coding DNA: TGTGCCAGCAGCTTACAGGGACAGGGAGGGGAGACCCAGTACTTC.

The V call is TRBV11-2, the J call TRBJ1-1; D not resolved. V was shortened by 2 bases and J by 4 bases, with 8 bases between the two germline ends. CDR1 is SGHAT, CDR2 FQNNGV, per germline. The CDR3 covers 13 residues. In DNA form, the CDR3 reads TGTGCCAGCAGCTTACCCCCCGGCACTGAAGCTTTCTTT. The encoded protein is CASSLPPGTEAFF.

This sequence joins TRBV3-1 (or the pseudogene TRBV3-2) and TRBJ1-5, with 9 nucleotides matching TRBD1. Germline V CDR1 and CDR2: LGHDT, YNNKEL (reference sequence). Trimming at V came to 3 bases and at J to 2 bases, leaving 8 bases not matched to a gene. This CDR3 has 17 residues. The CDR3 nucleotides are TGTGCCAGCAGCCACTGGGACAGGGCTGGAGGCAATCAGCCCCAGCATTTT. As protein: CASSHWDRAGGNQPQHF.

The chain employs TRBV3-1 (or the pseudogene TRBV3-2) and TRBJ1-2; D not certain. Germline lookup yields CDR1 LGHDT and CDR2 YNNKEL (reference sequence). V was shortened by 3 bases and J by 5 bases, with 10 bases between the two germline ends. CDR3 length equals 13 residues. CDR3 sequence reads: CASSQADLYGYTF. CDR3 bases: TGTGCCAGCAGCCAGGCCGATCTATATGGCTACACCTTC.

This chain links TRBV9 with TRBJ1-1; D is unresolved. The CDR3 covers 13 residues. Deletions cut 4 bases from V and 3 bases from J, with 10 bases between. The germline V gene has CDR1 SGDLS and CDR2 YYNGEE. In DNA, the CDR3 is TGTGCCAGCAGCATATCCGGGGACACTGAAGCTTTCTTT. Its protein product is CASSISGDTEAFF. The whole variable domain, filled in from reference TRBV9 and TRBJ1-1, reads DSGVTQTPKHLITATGQRVTLRCSPRSGDLSVYWYQQSLDQGLQFLIQYYNGEERAKGNILERFSAQQFPDLHSELNLSSLELGDSALYFCASSISGDTEAFFGQGTRLTVV.